This section outlines one T cell receptor (beta chain) sequence together with its context. Trimming pared 7 bases from V and 4 bases from J, leaving 11 bases between. This CDR3 contains 12 residues. The V gene's germline CDR1 is SQVTM and CDR2 ANQGSEA. This entry belongs to a study of blood T cell repertoires in COVID-19. Across the whole study: The samples span acute and convalescent COVID-19 from the United States, Italy and Spain.

Profiling relied on immunoSEQ multiplex PCR, and the TCRdb table lists in-frame clones only, not all of them. This sample carries roughly 200,000 clones, 70% to 80% of them seen once, and the ten largest clones take less than 15%. The chain carries TRBV29-1 and TRBJ2-1; the D is unclear. The receptor's source is a man in his forties or fifties who had recovered from COVID-19. The sequencing input was peripheral blood. The CDR3 nucleotides read TGCAGCGGGCTAGAAGGTTACAATGAGCAGTTCTTC. Translating it yields CSGLEGYNEQFF.